This T cell receptor beta chain was identified in a study of metastatic and nonmetastatic thyroid tumors. Study-level background: Comparative analysis of repertoires was undertaken across blood and tumor or nodule tissue obtained from malignant and benign thyroid patients.

Not a single patient had been given any form of treatment at any point before undergoing thyroid surgery. TCRdb reprocessed the PCR reads via MiXCR. There are roughly 7,400 clones in the sample; about 26% occur only once, and less than 30% lies in the top ten. This CDR3 is 14 amino acids long. Germline V gene sequence: CDR1 GTSNPN, CDR2 SVGIG (reference sequence). V lost 2 bases to trimming and J lost 7 bases, with 17 bases between them. J is TRBJ1-2 and V is TRBV30; D is possibly TRBD1 (6 bases). The sequenced material came from adjacent normal tissue. The TCR comes from a male donor with papillary thyroid cancer or a benign thyroid nodule (not recorded which). Some clones in this sample may be carry-over from other donors' samples. CDR3 bases: TGTGCCTGGAGTTCAGGAACAGGGCTGGCTGGCTACACCTTC. Translation: CAWSSGTGLAGYTF.